A selection of T cell receptor beta chains follows, all from one sample in a study of blood T cells in healthy people across ages. Via MiXCR, TCRdb re-called the 5' RACE reads, giving one row per CDR3 protein. This table holds some 920,000 distinct CDR3 sequences, 45% to 60% found once. Sequencing was performed on blood. These receptors were taken from a woman in her sixties in good health. Each CDR3 is given with its conserved first and last residue. Fields, in order: J gene, D gene, V gene, clone size, CDR3 DNA, CDR3 protein. A D gene is named only where the DNA matches it firmly. Clone size is shown for a subset of rows, as once, few, many or a class of expanded clone.

J: TRBJ2-3
D: TRBD2
V: TRBV5-1
size: -
DNA: TGCGCCAGCAGACTGCGGGAGAATCTTCCAGATACGCAGTATTTT
CDR3: CASRLRENLPDTQYF

J: TRBJ2-3
D: TRBD2
V: TRBV6-2/TRBV6-3
size: -
DNA: TGTGCCAGCATATCAGCGGGAGGCGCAGATACGCAGTATTTT
CDR3: CASISAGGADTQYF

J: TRBJ2-5
D: -
V: TRBV6-1
size: -
DNA: TGTGCCAGCACCCTTGACAGGATGTGGGCCCAGTACTTC
CDR3: CASTLDRMWAQYF

J: TRBJ2-7
D: TRBD1
V: TRBV4-1
size: -
DNA: TGCGCCAGCAGCCAGTGGGACAGTAACTACGAGCAGTACTTC
CDR3: CASSQWDSNYEQYF

J: TRBJ2-1
D: TRBD2
V: TRBV7-8
size: few
DNA: TGTGCCAGCAGCTTAGAACCAACCGGACTAGCGGACTTCAATGAGCAGTTCTTC
CDR3: CASSLEPTGLADFNEQFF

J: TRBJ2-3
D: -
V: TRBV5-1
size: few
DNA: TGCGCCAGCAGCTGGGACAACACAGATACGCAGTATTTT
CDR3: CASSWDNTDTQYF

J: TRBJ1-1
D: -
V: TRBV16
size: -
DNA: TGTGCCAGCAGCCAATTCAAGAGTAGGAACACTGAAGCTTTCTTT
CDR3: CASSQFKSRNTEAFF

J: TRBJ2-4
D: TRBD2
V: TRBV2
size: few
DNA: TGTGCCAGCACCCCCGGGACTAAAGAGCAGTACTTC
CDR3: CASTPGTKEQYF

J: TRBJ2-1
D: -
V: TRBV5-1
size: -
DNA: TGCGCCAGCAGCCGTAGAGACTCCTCCTACAATGAGCAGTTCTTC
CDR3: CASSRRDSSYNEQFF

J: TRBJ2-7
D: -
V: TRBV2
size: few
DNA: TGTGCCAGCAGTCCCGACTTCCCACCCACCTACGAGCAGTACTTC
CDR3: CASSPDFPPTYEQYF

J: TRBJ2-7
D: -
V: TRBV5-1
size: few
DNA: TGCGCCAGCAGCTTGTGGCGAGCCTACGAGCAGTACTTC
CDR3: CASSLWRAYEQYF

J: TRBJ2-7
D: TRBD1
V: TRBV5-1
size: -
DNA: TGCGCCAGCAGCTTGCCGAAGGACAGGGGCACCTACGAGCAGTACTTC
CDR3: CASSLPKDRGTYEQYF